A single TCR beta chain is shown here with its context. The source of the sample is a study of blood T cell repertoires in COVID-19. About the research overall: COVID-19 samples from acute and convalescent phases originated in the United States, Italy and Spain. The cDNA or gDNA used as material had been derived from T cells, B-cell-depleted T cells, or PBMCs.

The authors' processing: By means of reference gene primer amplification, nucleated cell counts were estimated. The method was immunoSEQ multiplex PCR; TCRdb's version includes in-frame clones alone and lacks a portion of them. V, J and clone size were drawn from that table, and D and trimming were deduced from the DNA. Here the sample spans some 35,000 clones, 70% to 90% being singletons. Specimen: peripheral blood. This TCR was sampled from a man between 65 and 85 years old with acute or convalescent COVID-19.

The CDR3 nucleotides are TGTGCCAGTAGTATGGGGACAGTTACCGGGGAGCTGTTTTTT. Its translation: CASSMGTVTGELFF. This rearrangement joins TRBV19 to TRBJ2-2; 7 bases line up with TRBD1. The CDR3 has 14 residues. Germline CDR1 and CDR2: LNHDA and SQIVND (reference sequence). V trimming: 3 bases; J trimming: 5 bases; junction bases outside the gene matches: 3.